This T cell receptor (beta chain) emerged from a study of technical replicates of blood from a few donors. TCRdb's table, derived via immunoSEQ multiplex PCR, lists solely in-frame clones and lacks some. The sample has 80,000 or so clones; 95% to 98% are singletons. V gave up 2 bases and J gave up 6 bases; unmatched junction bases: 16. Germline V gene sequence: CDR1 SQVTM, CDR2 ANQGSEA. This CDR3 region has 16 residues. This TCR was sampled from a human donor in good health. The gene calls are TRBV29-1 and TRBJ2-7, with 7 bases identical to TRBD2. Sequenced material: T cells isolated from PBMCs. The CDR3 sequence: CSVEMGLGLYATEQYF. The DNA for the CDR3 is TGCAGCGTTGAAATGGGCTTGGGACTATACGCTACCGAGCAGTACTTC.